These 11 T cell receptor beta chains were sequenced from one sample in a study of T cell repertoires in cytomegalovirus infection. No antigen is known for these receptors. TCRdb processed the reads anew with MiXCR; each CDR3 protein has one entry. The sample holds about 830,000 distinct CDR3 sequences, 30% to 35% seen once. The specimen was cultured CD8+ T cells from PBMCs, collected from culture after CMV antigen stimulation. The receptors stem from a human donor in good health (CMV status not recorded). Some clones in this sample may be carry-over from other donors' samples.

This clonotype showed up many times. The chain recombines TRBV11-2 with TRBJ1-3; D uncertain. Trimming shortened V by 5 bases and J by 1 base, and 6 bases separated the two germline ends. This CDR3 spans 13 amino acids. Germline values: CDR1 SGHAT, CDR2 FQNNGV. The DNA of the CDR3 is TGTGCCAGCAGCCCGCTATCTGGAAACACCATATATTTT. Protein product: CASSPLSGNTIYF.

Only a few counts were recorded for this clonotype. The CDR3 sequence: CASSFRQGTDTQYF. DNA for the CDR3: TGTGCCAGCAGTTTTCGGCAGGGGACAGATACGCAGTATTTT. The chain combines TRBV12-3 or TRBV12-4 with TRBJ2-3; TRBD1 might be the D (6 bases). Trimming left V 3 bases short and J 3 bases short, with 10 bases between. The CDR3 extends over 14 amino acids.

This clonotype has a handful of counts. The chain combines TRBV25-1 with TRBJ2-3; D is perhaps TRBD1 or TRBD2 (5 bases each). Germline-derived CDR1 and CDR2 are MGHDK and SYGVNS. The CDR3 has 14 amino acids. Trimming stripped 5 bases from V and 3 bases from J, with 12 bases between. CDR3 loop: CASSQLGVTDTQYF. For the CDR3, the DNA is TGTGCCAGCAGTCAGCTGGGGGTAACAGATACGCAGTATTTT.

This clonotype was counted only a few times. V is TRBV12-3 or TRBV12-4 and J is TRBJ2-7; TRBD2 agrees at 11 bases. The CDR3 loop spans 16 amino acids. V lost 5 bases, J lost 0 bases, and 6 bases stayed unmatched. CDR3 sequence reads: CASSPLAGDLSYEQYF. The CDR3 DNA follows: TGTGCCAGCAGTCCACTAGCGGGGGACCTCTCCTACGAGCAGTACTTC.

In the case of this clonotype: A much larger clone differs by one base, so this may be a read error. The chain has TRBV7-8 and TRBJ2-5; 16 bases line up with TRBD2. The CDR3 extends over 17 amino acids. Germline CDR1 reads SGHVS; CDR2 reads FQNEAQ. The trim removed 4 bases at V and 7 bases at J, leaving 9 bases unmatched. In DNA, the CDR3 is TGTGCCAGCAGCTCCCCGGGACTAGCGGGGGGGCGGGCGACCCAGTACTTC. Translating gives CASSSPGLAGGRATQYF.

The V and J genes are TRBV4-1 and TRBJ1-2; D is unclear. The CDR3 sequence is 14 residues long. Germline assignment: CDR1 MGHRA and CDR2 YSYEKL. Trimming stripped 4 bases from V and 2 bases from J, with 11 bases between. The CDR3 DNA follows: TGCGCCAGCAGCCTCGGGGATAGGAACTATGGCTACACCTTC. Amino acid sequence: CASSLGDRNYGYTF.

The chain is built from TRBV12-3 or TRBV12-4 and TRBJ2-1; the match to TRBD1 covers 8 bases. The junction had 7 bases not matched to a gene; V was cut back by 1 base and J by 5 bases. This CDR3 contains 16 residues. CDR3 in amino acids: CASSLGDRLLDNEQFF. CDR3 bases: TGTGCCAGCAGTTTAGGGGACAGGTTACTTGACAATGAGCAGTTCTTC.

The J gene is TRBJ2-1, the V gene TRBV20-1; D might be TRBD1 (6 bases). V was cut by 3 bases and J by 1 base, with 16 bases left in between. CDR1 DFQATT and CDR2 SNEGSKA come from the germline V gene (reference sequence). There are 16 residues in the CDR3. Here the CDR3 DNA reads TGCAGTGCTAGGGCCACAGGGTTGAAGTCCTACAATGAGCAGTTCTTC. This encodes CSARATGLKSYNEQFF.

Note on this clonotype: This may come from a read error, since a much larger clone is one base off. The chain is built from TRBV7-9 and TRBJ2-1, with D perhaps matching TRBD1 (5 bases). V dropped 1 base and J dropped 8 bases, with 18 bases sitting between them. Looked up from germline, CDR1 is SEHNR and CDR2 is FQNEAQ (reference sequence). The CDR3 sequence is 16 residues long. For the CDR3, the DNA is TGTGCCAGCAGCTTAGTACCAGGGCGCATAATGTATGAGCAGTTCTTC. Translation: CASSLVPGRIMYEQFF.

This clonotype was seen a few times. CDR3 protein: CASSLPVAGKVKQFF. The CDR3 coding sequence is TGTGCCAGCAGCCTTCCGGTAGCGGGGAAAGTTAAGCAGTTCTTC. This chain joins TRBV7-9 and TRBJ2-1; 8 bases agree with TRBD2. This CDR3 is built from 15 residues. Unmatched junction bases numbered 14, after V lost 5 bases and J lost 11 bases. Germline loops: CDR1 SEHNR, CDR2 FQNEAQ (reference sequence).

Concerning this clonotype: Being one base from a much bigger clone, this may be a read error. The chain recombines TRBV5-5 with TRBJ1-1; possibly TRBD1 for D (5 bases). Trimming pared 5 bases from V and 4 bases from J, leaving 6 bases between. This CDR3 comprises 11 residues. From germline, CDR1 is SGHKS and CDR2 YYEKEE (reference sequence). The CDR3 DNA follows: TGTGCCAGCAGGGGGGTCACTGAAGCTTTCTTT. It encodes CASRGVTEAFF.